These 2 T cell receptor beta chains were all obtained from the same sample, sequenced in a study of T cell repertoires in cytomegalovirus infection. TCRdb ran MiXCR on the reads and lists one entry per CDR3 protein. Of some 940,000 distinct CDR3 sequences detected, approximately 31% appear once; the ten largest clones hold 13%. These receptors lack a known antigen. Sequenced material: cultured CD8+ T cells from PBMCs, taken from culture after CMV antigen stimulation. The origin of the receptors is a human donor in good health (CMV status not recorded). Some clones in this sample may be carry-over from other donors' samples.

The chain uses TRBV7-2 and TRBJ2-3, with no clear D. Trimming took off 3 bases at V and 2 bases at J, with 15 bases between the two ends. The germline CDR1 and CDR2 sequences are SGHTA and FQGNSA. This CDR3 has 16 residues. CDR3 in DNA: TGTGCCAGCAGCTTCACTCCGAGACCTAACACAGATACGCAGTATTTT. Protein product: CASSFTPRPNTDTQYF.

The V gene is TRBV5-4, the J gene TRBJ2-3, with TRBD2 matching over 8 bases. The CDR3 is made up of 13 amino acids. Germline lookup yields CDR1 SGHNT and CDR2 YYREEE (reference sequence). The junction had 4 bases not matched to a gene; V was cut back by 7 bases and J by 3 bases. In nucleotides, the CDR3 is TGTGCCAGCTTTAGCGGGGTGACAGATACGCAGTATTTT. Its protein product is CASFSGVTDTQYF.